This T cell receptor (beta chain) appears in the sequencing data of a study of vaccination and CD4 T cells after COVID-19. At the level of the study: The convalescent population consisted of six males and four females, two of whom were of Hispanic ethnicity. Overlapping spike peptides served as the stimulus for the cells. These peptides came from SARS-CoV-2 and from the common cold coronaviruses HCoV-NL63, HCoV-OC43 and HCoV-229E.

Trimming left V 0 bases short and J 2 bases short, with 14 bases between. Germline V gives CDR1 DFQATT, CDR2 SNEGSKA (reference sequence). The CDR3 is 16 amino acids. Noted time point: late sampling 161 to 241 days after vaccination in three convalescent patients. The treatment denotes: approximately nine-day PBMC culture with coronavirus spike peptide pools or control peptides (ViraFEST assay). Negative selection was the method that isolated CD4+ T cells after more than eight days of culture. As for this clonotype: Its antigen is as yet unknown.

The Oncomine TCR Beta short-read assay was applied to DNA of cultured CD4+ T cells. From cultured CD4+ T cells, genomic DNA was extracted. TCRdb re-derived calls from the PCR reads in MiXCR, one entry per CDR3 protein. This table holds some 17,000 distinct CDR3 sequences, about 51% found once. The TCR sequence derives from a human donor who had recovered from COVID-19. This specimen consisted of CD4+ T cells from blood, cultured in vitro, obtained about 7 months after SARS-CoV-2 vaccination. This sequence joins TRBV20-1 and TRBJ1-5; D remains ambiguous. The CDR3 loop is CSARDRRIWGNQPQHF. As DNA, the CDR3 is TGCAGTGCTAGAGATAGGAGGATTTGGGGCAATCAGCCCCAGCATTTT.